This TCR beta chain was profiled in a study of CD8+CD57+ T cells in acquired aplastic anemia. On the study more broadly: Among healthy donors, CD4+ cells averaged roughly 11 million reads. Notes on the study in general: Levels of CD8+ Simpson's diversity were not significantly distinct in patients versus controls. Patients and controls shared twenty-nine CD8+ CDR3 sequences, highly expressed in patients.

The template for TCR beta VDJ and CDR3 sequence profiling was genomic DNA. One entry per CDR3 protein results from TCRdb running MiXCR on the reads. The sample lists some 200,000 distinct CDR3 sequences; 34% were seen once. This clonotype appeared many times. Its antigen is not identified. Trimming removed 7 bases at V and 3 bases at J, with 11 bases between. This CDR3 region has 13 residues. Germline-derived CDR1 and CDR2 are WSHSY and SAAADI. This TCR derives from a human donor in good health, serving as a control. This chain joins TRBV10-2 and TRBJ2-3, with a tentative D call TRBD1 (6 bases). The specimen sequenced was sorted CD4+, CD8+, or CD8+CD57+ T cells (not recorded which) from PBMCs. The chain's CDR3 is CASKDRRTDTQYF. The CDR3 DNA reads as TGCGCCAGCAAGGACAGAAGGACAGATACGCAGTATTTT.